Presented here are 27 T cell receptor beta chains from one specimen sequenced in a study of T-cell memory formation after mild COVID-19. TCRdb re-analysed the 5' RACE reads in MiXCR, keeping a single row per CDR3 protein. In the table there are some 410,000 distinct CDR3 sequences, under 25% of which are singletons. The sequenced material came from PBMCs or a T cell subset sorted from them (not recorded which). These receptors all stem from an adult woman who had mild COVID-19 (a few samples of this study predate the infection). Cell type and time point are not known.

There are a few counts of this clonotype. The gene calls are TRBV15 and TRBJ1-4; no clear D gene. The CDR3 spans 15 residues. Germline V gene data show CDR1 as LNHNV and CDR2 as YYDKDF (reference sequence). V was cut by 3 bases and J by 2 bases, with 10 bases left in between. CDR3 sequence: CATSSSIGTNEKLFF. The CDR3 bases are TGTGCCACCAGCAGCTCGATTGGGACTAATGAAAAACTGTTTTTT.

This clonotype was found a few times. The rearrangement joins TRBV19 to TRBJ2-7; D ambiguous. Trimming left V 5 bases short and J 2 bases short, with 19 bases between. Germline V gene data show CDR1 as LNHDA and CDR2 as SQIVND (reference sequence). This CDR3 spans 16 amino acids. CDR3 amino acids: CASSFPWGGLPYEQYF. CDR3 DNA: TGTGCCAGTAGTTTTCCCTGGGGTGGCCTTCCCTACGAGCAGTACTTC.

The chain is built from TRBV21-1 and TRBJ2-7; the DNA was not compared with TRBD1, the D call given in the table. TRBV21-1 is annotated as a pseudogene. CDR3 length: 17 residues. The CDR3 region has the DNA TGTGCCAGCAGCAACCGGACGCCTGGGACAGGGGCCCACGAGCAGTACTTC. Translated, it gives CASSNRTPGTGAHEQYF.

This clonotype was found a few times. The chain uses TRBV20-1 and TRBJ1-1; tentative D call: TRBD1 (5 bases). Germline CDR1 DFQATT, CDR2 SNEGSKA (reference sequence). Trimming took 1 base from V and 0 from J, leaving 9 bases between them. The CDR3 sequence is 14 residues long. This CDR3 is CSARGGNMNTEAFF. CDR3 sequence (DNA): TGCAGTGCTAGAGGGGGCAACATGAACACTGAAGCTTTCTTT.

The rearrangement uses TRBV7-3 and TRBJ1-6; a possible D gene is TRBD1 (5 bases). CDR3 length: 19 residues. The germline V and J ends were trimmed by 2 bases and 4 bases, with 21 bases remaining between them. Per the germline V gene, CDR1 is SGHTA and CDR2 is FQGTGA. The CDR3 region is CASSLRPEGLTGYNSPLHF. The CDR3 region has the DNA TGTGCCAGCAGCTTACGGCCGGAGGGACTTACCGGTTATAATTCACCCCTCCACTTT.

This clonotype has just a few counts. V and J are TRBV27 and TRBJ2-7, with 8 bases fitting TRBD1. Trimming cost V 4 bases and J 0 bases; bases outside gene matches: 11. CDR1 MNHEY and CDR2 SMNVEV come from the germline V gene (reference sequence). The CDR3 has 17 amino acids. Here the CDR3 reads CASSSTKDRALSYEQYF. As DNA, the CDR3 is TGTGCCAGCAGTTCTACGAAGGACAGGGCCCTCTCCTACGAGCAGTACTTC.

The genes are TRBV5-1 and TRBJ1-2, with D hard to call. The CDR3 has 13 amino acids. V was trimmed by 1 base and J by 2 bases, leaving 6 bases between them. The germline V gene has CDR1 SGHRS and CDR2 YFSETQ. CDR3 sequence reads: CASSLSTNYGYTF. CDR3 DNA: TGCGCCAGCAGCTTGAGCACCAACTATGGCTACACCTTC. Looking up the rest from reference TRBV5-1 and TRBJ1-2 gives the full variable domain: KAGVTQTPRYLIKTRGQQVTLSCSPISGHRSVSWYQQTPGQGLQFLFEYFSETQRNKGNFPGRFSGRQFSNSRSEMNVSTLELGDSALYLCASSLSTNYGYTFGSGTRLTVV.

This clonotype was counted only a few times. The chain couples TRBV12-3 or TRBV12-4 to TRBJ2-5, with TRBD2 matching over 7 bases. This CDR3 region has 13 residues. The V and J ends lost 2 bases and 3 bases, in that order; junction bases with no gene match: 0. The CDR3 loop reads CASSLRGEETQYF. The CDR3, as DNA: TGTGCCAGCAGTTTACGGGGGGAAGAGACCCAGTACTTC.

Worth noting for this clonotype: The junction and the germline gene differ at one end; a read error may be behind it. The chain recombines TRBV7-7 with TRBJ2-2; D might be TRBD1 or TRBD2, each matching 5 bases. Germline values: CDR1 SSHAT, CDR2 FNYEAQ (reference sequence). This CDR3 comprises 15 residues. The CDR3 sequence: CASSLGTPNTGELFF. As DNA, the CDR3 is TGTGCTAGCAGCTTAGGGACGCCGAACACCGGGGAGCTGTTTTTT.

The chain joins TRBV19 to TRBJ1-4; D is unclear. Germline V CDR1 and CDR2: LNHDA, SQIVND (reference sequence). V shed 5 bases and J shed 0 bases, with 13 bases lying between them. This CDR3 is built from 16 residues. This CDR3 reads CASSVSALATNEKLFF. Written as DNA, the CDR3 is TGTGCCAGTAGTGTGTCCGCACTGGCAACTAATGAAAAACTGTTTTTT.

The rearrangement joins TRBV4-3 to TRBJ2-7, with D uncertain. The CDR3 consists of 15 residues. V shed 0 bases and J shed 2 bases, with 11 bases lying between them. Germline loops: CDR1 LGHNA, CDR2 YSLEER. The CDR3 sequence: CASSQDWSYPYEQYF. The CDR3 DNA sequence: TGCGCCAGCAGCCAAGACTGGAGTTATCCCTACGAGCAGTACTTC.

This clonotype appeared a few times. The rearrangement links TRBV7-9 to TRBJ2-5, with a possible D match to TRBD2 (5 bases). CDR1 is SEHNR and CDR2 is FQNEAQ in the germline V gene (reference sequence). V was pared by 3 bases and J by 5 bases, with 10 bases between. This CDR3 has 13 amino acids. CDR3 region: CASSFGLWETQYF. CDR3 DNA sequence: TGTGCCAGCAGCTTCGGACTGTGGGAGACCCAGTACTTC.

This chain connects TRBV5-1 to TRBJ2-3, with TRBD2 identical over 9 bases. Germline-derived CDR1 and CDR2 are SGHRS and YFSETQ. J lost 2 bases, V lost 0 bases, and 4 bases had no gene match. The CDR3 spans 16 residues. This chain's CDR3 is CASSLVRTSATDTQYF. The DNA for the CDR3 is TGCGCCAGCAGCTTGGTCAGGACTAGCGCCACAGATACGCAGTATTTT.

This clonotype was picked up a small number of times. The J gene is TRBJ2-7, the V gene TRBV29-1, with TRBD1 identical over 7 bases. This CDR3 has 14 amino acids. The trim removed 2 bases at V and 2 bases at J, leaving 6 bases unmatched. Germline V CDR1 and CDR2: SQVTM, ANQGSEA. As DNA, the CDR3 is TGCAGCGTTGAAAAGGGGACAGAGACCTACGAGCAGTACTTC. Translated: CSVEKGTETYEQYF.

This clonotype occurred a few times. The CDR3 nucleotides are TGTGCCAGCAGTTCATGGATCCGGGACGATTATGGCTACACCTTC. Translated: CASSSWIRDDYGYTF. The V and J genes are TRBV6-5 and TRBJ1-2; D might be TRBD1 (5 bases). Germline V gene data show CDR1 as MNHEY and CDR2 as SVGAGI. This CDR3 comprises 15 residues. V lost 4 bases and J lost 5, with 17 bases in between.

The rearrangement links TRBV4-1 to TRBJ1-2, with D hard to call. V lost 0 bases, J lost 4 bases, and 15 bases lay in between. Looked up from germline, CDR1 is MGHRA and CDR2 is YSYEKL. The CDR3 is 16 residues long. The CDR3 here is CASSQDRGRSSYGYTF. DNA for the CDR3: TGCGCCAGCAGCCAAGATAGAGGGAGGTCCAGCTATGGCTACACCTTC.

The chain couples TRBV7-2 to TRBJ2-6; maybe TRBD2 (6 bases). The CDR3 extends over 17 amino acids. Germline V gene lookup returns CDR1 SGHTA and CDR2 FQGNSA. V was shortened by 5 bases and J by 0 bases, with 14 bases between the two germline ends. The CDR3 protein is CASSGGRVSSGANVLTF. As DNA, the CDR3 is TGTGCCAGCAGCGGGGGGAGAGTAAGCTCTGGGGCCAACGTCCTGACTTTC.

This clonotype was seen only a few times. This chain connects TRBV7-6 to TRBJ2-7; 14 nucleotides match TRBD2. The CDR3 consists of 16 residues. Losses at the gene ends were 5 bases for V and 5 bases for J; bases not matched to a gene: 8. Germline lookup yields CDR1 SGHVS and CDR2 FNYEAQ. The CDR3 loop reads CASSMTSGRASDEQYF. Written as DNA, the CDR3 is TGTGCCAGCAGCATGACTAGCGGGAGGGCTAGCGACGAGCAGTACTTC.

This clonotype was found many times. This rearrangement joins TRBV29-1 to TRBJ2-1, with 7 bases fitting TRBD1. V shed 2 bases and J 0 bases; nucleotides not matched to a gene: 4. Germline values: CDR1 SQVTM, CDR2 ANQGSEA. The CDR3 spans 15 residues. The CDR3 nucleotides are TGCAGCGTTGAAATGGGACAGCTCTCCTACAATGAGCAGTTCTTC. It translates to CSVEMGQLSYNEQFF.

This chain uses TRBV5-4 with TRBJ2-7; a possible D gene is TRBD2 (6 bases). V lost 3 bases and J 0 bases, leaving 13 bases between the germline ends. The CDR3 covers 15 residues. Per germline, CDR1 SGHNT and CDR2 YYREEE (reference sequence). The CDR3 coding sequence is TGTGCCAGCAGCTCGGGAGTCGGGAGCTCCTACGAGCAGTACTTC. Translation: CASSSGVGSSYEQYF.

This clonotype was seen a few times. The chain couples TRBV7-2 to TRBJ2-5, with D possibly called TRBD1 or TRBD2 (5 bases each). CDR1 is SGHTA and CDR2 is FQGNSA in the germline V gene. The V gene lost 5 bases and the J gene lost 0 bases, with 13 bases spanning the gap. The CDR3 spans 15 residues. This chain's CDR3 is CASSPFGAHQETQYF. The CDR3 DNA reads as TGTGCCAGCAGCCCTTTCGGGGCGCACCAAGAGACCCAGTACTTC.

In its sample, this clonotype was seen a few times. V and J are TRBV4-1 and TRBJ2-1, with TRBD2 matching 8 bases. CDR3 length equals 14 residues. Trimming at V came to 3 bases and at J to 8 bases, leaving 6 bases not matched to a gene. Per germline, CDR1 MGHRA and CDR2 YSYEKL. The CDR3 nucleotides are TGCGCCAGCAGCCACTCCGGGACTAGTGATGAGCAGTTCTTC. Translated: CASSHSGTSDEQFF.

The V and J genes are TRBV14 and TRBJ2-7, with D perhaps TRBD1 (5 bases). Trimming left V 3 bases short and J 3 bases short, with 15 bases between. Germline V gene sequence: CDR1 SGHDN, CDR2 FVKESK. The CDR3 sequence is 15 residues long. Here the CDR3 DNA reads TGTGCCAGCAGCCAGAGCCAGGGATTTCGCTACGAGCAGTACTTC. As protein: CASSQSQGFRYEQYF.

The chain carries TRBV12-3 or TRBV12-4 and TRBJ1-3; D ambiguous. The ends were cut back, 6 bases at V and 3 bases at J, with 12 bases in the middle. The CDR3 contains 14 residues. DNA for the CDR3: TGTGCCAGCAGCAAAACAAGTGGTGGAAACACCATATATTTT. It encodes CASSKTSGGNTIYF.

This clonotype was seen more than once but under ten times. The chain carries TRBV7-9 and TRBJ2-1; 15 nucleotides match TRBD2. Germline lookup yields CDR1 SEHNR and CDR2 FQNEAQ (reference sequence). The length of the CDR3 is 17 residues. J lost 1 base, V lost 5 bases, and 3 bases had no gene match. The CDR3 bases are TGTGCCAGCAGCCCGGGACTAGCGGGAGGTTCCTACAATGAGCAGTTCTTC. Translated, it gives CASSPGLAGGSYNEQFF.

The rearrangement links TRBV6-1 to TRBJ2-7, with D perhaps TRBD1 (6 bases). The V gene lost 6 bases and the J gene lost 4 bases, with 19 bases spanning the gap. The CDR3 totals 15 residues. Germline CDR1 and CDR2: MNHNS and SASEGT. Here the CDR3 reads CASRRGISETYEQYF. The CDR3 DNA reads as TGTGCCAGCAGGAGGGGGATCTCCGAAACTTACGAGCAGTACTTC.

The V call is TRBV24-1, the J call TRBJ1-2; D is ambiguous. The CDR3 has 14 amino acids. The V gene lost 0 bases and the J gene lost 2 bases, with 6 bases spanning the gap. Germline-derived CDR1 and CDR2 are KGHDR and SFDVKD. CDR3 sequence: CATSDLALNYGYTF. The CDR3 DNA is TGTGCCACCAGTGATTTGGCCTTAAACTATGGCTACACCTTC.